The sequence of this TCR beta chain was determined in a study of radiotherapy plus CTLA-4 blockade in lung cancer. Clones were read by immunoSEQ multiplex PCR, and TCRdb kept only the in-frame ones, dropping some. The table lists about 81,000 clones, 60% to 80% of them singletons. As concerns this clone: Antigen: not known.

Trimming stripped 0 bases from V and 1 base from J, with 8 bases between. The CDR3 length is 15 residues. Looked up from germline, CDR1 is SGHDN and CDR2 is FVKESK. Study-wide results and caveats: Early blood T cell clone dynamics reportedly forecast response best, with interferon-beta. After radiotherapy and ipilimumab, tumor-derived clones expanded in peripheral blood.

The sequence derives from a human donor with non-small cell lung cancer that progressed on radiotherapy plus ipilimumab. This specimen was peripheral blood, taken from a patient treated with radiotherapy plus ipilimumab. The chain couples TRBV14 to TRBJ2-3, with D perhaps matching TRBD1 (6 bases). The CDR3 coding sequence is TGTGCCAGCAGCCAAGAGCGGACAGGCACAGATACGCAGTATTTT. It translates to CASSQERTGTDTQYF.